This T cell receptor (beta chain) was profiled in a study of graft-versus-host responses after intestinal transplantation. Study as a whole: Induction using anti-thymocyte globulin, followed by tacrolimus and steroids for two to three years, was given to all recipients.

Profiled with immunoSEQ multiplex PCR; TCRdb holds only in-frame clones, not every one. The sample carries about 8,600 clones, roughly 29% recorded once. The CDR3 is made up of 14 amino acids. V lost 7 bases, J lost 4 bases, and 17 bases lay in between. Germline V gene sequence: CDR1 SNHLY, CDR2 FYNNEI. Findings of the study overall: Graft-donor T cell macrochimerism coincided with high graft-versus-host to host-versus-graft clonal ratios in allografts.

The V and J genes are TRBV2 and TRBJ2-7, with D perhaps matching TRBD2 (6 bases). The origin of this receptor is a human patient who received an intestinal transplant. Specimen: alloreactive CD4+ T cells from a mixed lymphocyte reaction culture, collected before intestinal transplant. Subset given: CFSE-low proliferating T cells sorted from roughly six-day pre-transplant mixed lymphocyte reaction (GvH or HvG direction). The CDR3 nucleotides read TGTGCCAGCACCGGGACTTACGGGATATACGAGCAGTACTTC. It is translated as CASTGTYGIYEQYF.